The 29 T cell receptor beta chains below were found in one sample sequenced in a study of blood T cell repertoires in COVID-19 (dated by TCRdb to 2018 to 2020). Libraries were made using the immunoSEQ multiplex PCR assay. In its TCRdb copy, this immuneACCESS table keeps in-frame sequences only and misses some clones. Where compared with another copy, unresolved V genes explain less than half of these, and the others have no known cause. In all, the sample holds under 350,000 clones, and roughly 90% of those were seen once. The top ten clones comprise 2% to 3% of the sample. What was sequenced was PBMCs or T cells enriched from blood (not recorded which). The receptors come from a man in his fifties or sixties who had recovered from COVID-19.

The rearrangement joins TRBV2 to TRBJ2-3; perhaps TRBD1 as D (6 bases). This CDR3 region has 16 residues. V dropped 7 bases and J dropped 0 bases, with 17 bases sitting between them. CDR1 and CDR2 (germline): SNHLY, FYNNEI. CDR3 sequence: CASKTARGTSTDTQYF. CDR3 sequence (DNA): TGTGCCAGCAAGACCGCGAGGGGGACAAGCACAGATACGCAGTATTTT.

The rearrangement uses TRBV27 and TRBJ1-5, with D unclear. CDR3 length equals 18 residues. Trimming left V 6 bases short and J 6 bases short, with 27 bases between. The germline gives CDR1 MNHEY, CDR2 SMNVEV (reference sequence). The CDR3 is CASRPTGLRERWGQPQHF. The CDR3 DNA is TGTGCCAGCAGACCCACGGGTTTGAGGGAGCGTTGGGGTCAGCCCCAGCATTTT.

The chain recombines TRBV29-1 with TRBJ2-1; possible D gene TRBD2, 6 bases. Germline V CDR1 and CDR2: SQVTM, ANQGSEA. This CDR3 has 14 amino acids. The ends were cut back, 1 base at V and 8 bases at J, with 15 bases in the middle. CDR3 protein: CSVEGRGPSDEQFF. The CDR3 DNA is TGCAGCGTTGAAGGGCGGGGCCCGTCCGATGAGCAGTTCTTC.

The chain employs TRBV6-1 and TRBJ2-5, with TRBD2 matching over 7 bases. The CDR3 sequence is 13 residues long. V trimming: 5 bases; J trimming: 5 bases; junction bases outside the gene matches: 5. Germline CDR1 reads MNHNS; CDR2 reads SASEGT. CDR3: CASSTSVRETQYF. In nucleotides, the CDR3 is TGTGCCAGCAGTACTAGCGTGCGGGAGACCCAGTACTTC.

Remarks on this clone: Other DNA sequences in this sample translate to the same CDR3. The chain employs TRBV5-1 and TRBJ1-4, with D unclear. This CDR3 has 14 residues. Germline CDR1 SGHRS, CDR2 YFSETQ. Trimming pared 3 bases from V and 2 bases from J, leaving 8 bases between. CDR3: CASSSTATNEKLFF. The CDR3 DNA is TGCGCCAGCAGCTCCACAGCCACTAATGAAAAACTGTTTTTT.

This chain joins TRBV24-1 and TRBJ1-1, with D unclear. This CDR3 region has 13 residues. Trimming took 4 bases from V and 1 from J, leaving 6 bases between them. Germline V gene sequence: CDR1 KGHDR, CDR2 SFDVKD. The CDR3 DNA follows: TGTGCCACCAGTGACCTCGGGAACACTGAAGCTTTCTTT. It encodes CATSDLGNTEAFF.

This chain links TRBV18 with TRBJ2-7, with TRBD2 matching 8 bases. Germline CDR1 is KGHSH and CDR2 is LQKENI. V was clipped by 5 bases and J by 0 bases; unmatched bases: 9. The CDR3 length is 16 residues. CDR3 sequence reads: CASSGAGGYLSYEQYF. The CDR3 DNA reads TGTGCCAGCTCAGGGGCGGGAGGATACCTCTCCTACGAGCAGTACTTC.

This chain uses TRBV7-2 with TRBJ2-3; 8 nucleotides align to TRBD2. The germline CDR1 and CDR2 sequences are SGHTA and FQGNSA. After removal of 2 bases from V and 4 bases from J, the junction contained 2 bases not matched to a gene. There are 14 residues in the CDR3. This CDR3 is CASSLWTSPDTQYF. CDR3 nucleotide sequence: TGTGCCAGCAGCTTATGGACTAGCCCAGATACGCAGTATTTT.

The chain combines TRBV5-6 with TRBJ2-1; no reliable D call. CDR1 and CDR2 from the germline V gene are SGHDT and YYEEEE. V lost 2 bases and J 0 bases, leaving 6 bases between the germline ends. CDR3 size: 14 residues. In nucleotides, the CDR3 is TGTGCCAGCAGCTTTCGCAGCTCCTACAATGAGCAGTTCTTC. This sequence encodes CASSFRSSYNEQFF.

This chain links TRBV28 with TRBJ1-5, with TRBD1 matching 7 bases. Germline trimming cut 6 bases from V and 5 bases from J; bases unmatched to any gene: 4. This CDR3 spans 13 amino acids. The germline CDR1 and CDR2 sequences are MDHEN and SYDVKM. The CDR3 region is CASRKTGYQPQHF. CDR3 nucleotide sequence: TGTGCCAGCAGAAAGACAGGGTATCAGCCCCAGCATTTT.

The V and J genes are TRBV5-1 and TRBJ2-2, with 15 bases that match TRBD2. The CDR3 is 18 amino acids. The V and J ends lost 4 bases and 4 bases, in that order; junction bases with no gene match: 8. CDR1 SGHRS and CDR2 YFSETQ come from the germline V gene. Here the CDR3 reads CASSLGTSGRRGTGELFF. DNA of the CDR3: TGCGCCAGCAGCCTCGGGACTAGCGGGAGGCGTGGCACCGGGGAGCTGTTTTTT.

The gene calls are TRBV18 and TRBJ2-1; 7 nucleotides align to TRBD2. Trimming at V came to 2 bases and at J to 0 bases, leaving 1 base not matched to a gene. CDR1 and CDR2 from the germline V gene are KGHSH and LQKENI. This CDR3 comprises 15 residues. Here the CDR3 reads CASSPTGGSYNEQFF. The DNA of the CDR3 is TGTGCCAGCTCACCAACGGGGGGCTCCTACAATGAGCAGTTCTTC.

The rearrangement uses TRBV29-1 and TRBJ1-1, with D unclear. Germline V lookup: CDR1 SQVTM, CDR2 ANQGSEA. The CDR3 extends over 13 amino acids. V dropped 7 bases and J dropped 0 bases, with 12 bases sitting between them. CDR3 bases: TGCAGCGCCGCAGGTAGTATGAACACTGAAGCTTTCTTT. Translated: CSAAGSMNTEAFF.

This chain connects TRBV11-2 to TRBJ2-1; D may be TRBD2 (6 bases). Germline lookup yields CDR1 SGHAT and CDR2 FQNNGV. The CDR3 contains 17 residues. Trimming took off 5 bases at V and 5 bases at J, with 22 bases between the two ends. The CDR3 loop reads CASSGPAGLGGHNEQFF. In DNA, the CDR3 is TGTGCCAGCAGCGGCCCCGCGGGGCTGGGGGGACACAATGAGCAGTTCTTC.

The V call is TRBV7-2, the J call TRBJ2-3; tentatively, D is TRBD2 (5 bases). Deletions cut 6 bases from V and 0 bases from J, with 13 bases between. The germline gives CDR1 SGHTA, CDR2 FQGNSA. This CDR3 comprises 15 residues. CDR3 sequence reads: CASRRTRTSTDTQYF. The DNA for the CDR3 is TGTGCCAGCAGACGGACTCGAACTAGCACAGATACGCAGTATTTT.

The rearrangement links TRBV9 to TRBJ2-3; D not resolved. This CDR3 contains 16 residues. Deletions cut 2 bases from V and 0 bases from J, with 13 bases between. Germline CDR1 is SGDLS and CDR2 is YYNGEE. CDR3: CASSVLSGPSTDTQYF. CDR3 coding DNA: TGTGCCAGCAGCGTGTTATCGGGTCCAAGCACAGATACGCAGTATTTT.

V and J are TRBV7-9 and TRBJ1-1; D possibly corresponds to TRBD1 (5 bases). This CDR3 is built from 17 residues. Germline lookup yields CDR1 SEHNR and CDR2 FQNEAQ (reference sequence). V was clipped by 5 bases and J by 4 bases, with 23 bases between them. The CDR3 here is CASSPQRGPAPGTEAFF. Written as DNA, the CDR3 is TGTGCCAGCAGCCCCCAGCGGGGACCGGCTCCGGGCACTGAAGCTTTCTTT.

V and J are TRBV7-9 and TRBJ2-3; the match to TRBD2 covers 7 bases. The V gene end was trimmed by 5 bases and the J gene end by 4 bases; junction bases not matched to a gene: 9. From germline, CDR1 is SEHNR and CDR2 FQNEAQ (reference sequence). The CDR3 sequence is 15 residues long. The CDR3 nucleotides are TGTGCCAGCAGCCTCAAACGGGGGGACTCAGATACGCAGTATTTT. Translating gives CASSLKRGDSDTQYF.

The chain has TRBV12-5 and TRBJ2-3; 11 bases fit TRBD2. With V trimmed by 5 bases and J by 5 bases, 6 bases remained unmatched. The CDR3 is made up of 15 amino acids. CDR1 and CDR2 (germline): LGHNT, FRNRAP. CDR3 sequence (DNA): TGTGCTAGTGGTAACTTACTAGCGGGGGAAGATACGCAGTATTTT. This translates into CASGNLLAGEDTQYF.

The V call is TRBV19, the J call TRBJ1-2, with 9 bases that match TRBD1. Germline V gene sequence: CDR1 LNHDA, CDR2 SQIVND (reference sequence). The CDR3 contains 14 residues. V lost 9 bases, J lost 5 bases, and 10 bases stayed unmatched. CDR3 sequence: CASSPGTGIYGYTF. In DNA form, the CDR3 reads TGTGCCAGCAGTCCCGGGACAGGGATTTATGGCTACACCTTC.

The chain couples TRBV5-4 to TRBJ1-5; tentatively, D is TRBD1 (5 bases). This CDR3 is built from 14 residues. Between the trimmed V and J ends, which lost 4 bases and 2 bases, there was a span of 10 bases. CDR1 and CDR2 from the germline V gene are SGHNT and YYREEE (reference sequence). Written as DNA, the CDR3 is TGTGCCAGCAGCACGCAAGGGGGCAATCAGCCCCAGCATTTT. Residues: CASSTQGGNQPQHF.

The V gene is TRBV5-1, the J gene TRBJ2-1; tentatively, D is TRBD1 (7 bases). V lost 3 bases to trimming and J lost 5 bases, with 18 bases between them. Germline assignment: CDR1 SGHRS and CDR2 YFSETQ. CDR3 size: 16 residues. The CDR3 DNA is TGCGCCAGCAGCTACTACCAGGGGGGCGTTGACAATGAGCAGTTCTTC. Translated: CASSYYQGGVDNEQFF.

The chain has TRBV9 and TRBJ1-2; a possible D gene is TRBD1 (5 bases). Per germline, CDR1 SGDLS and CDR2 YYNGEE. V was shortened by 3 bases and J by 8 bases, with 17 bases between the two germline ends. The CDR3 contains 14 residues. The CDR3 DNA is TGTGCCAGCAGCGAGAGGGGACTGGTGAAAGGCTACACCTTC. Translation: CASSERGLVKGYTF.

Concerning this clone itself: Other DNA sequences from this sample encode an identical CDR3 as well. The chain uses TRBV24-1 and TRBJ2-1; TRBD2 agrees at 8 bases. The CDR3 runs 15 residues. Germline V CDR1 and CDR2: KGHDR, SFDVKD. V was pared by 3 bases and J by 3 bases, with 3 bases of the junction left unmatched. DNA of the CDR3: TGTGCCACCAGTGATCCCGGGACTAGCTACAATGAGCAGTTCTTC. Translating gives CATSDPGTSYNEQFF.

CDR3 DNA: TGCGCCAGCAGCCAAGTCGGTGGTCTCACGTACAATGAGCAGTTCTTC. Residues: CASSQVGGLTYNEQFF. The rearrangement links TRBV4-1 to TRBJ2-1; D gene ambiguous. CDR1 is MGHRA, CDR2 YSYEKL, per germline. The CDR3 spans 16 residues. Trimming left V 1 base short and J 4 bases short, with 14 bases between.

The chain carries TRBV18 and TRBJ2-3; 7 positions agree with TRBD2. The V gene end was trimmed by 3 bases and the J gene end by 5 bases; junction bases not matched to a gene: 11. The CDR3 consists of 16 residues. Germline V gene lookup returns CDR1 KGHSH and CDR2 LQKENI. The CDR3 coding sequence is TGTGCCAGCTCACCTCCGTGGGGGGGGAGTAAAGATACGCAGTATTTT. Its translation is CASSPPWGGSKDTQYF.

The chain couples TRBV7-9 to TRBJ1-1; TRBD1 might be the D (6 bases). Trimming pared 5 bases from V and 1 base from J, leaving 8 bases between. The CDR3 is 13 residues long. Per the germline V gene, CDR1 is SEHNR and CDR2 is FQNEAQ (reference sequence). CDR3 nucleotide sequence: TGTGCCAGCAGCCGACAGGAGAACACTGAAGCTTTCTTT. As protein: CASSRQENTEAFF.

V is TRBV7-9 and J is TRBJ1-6, with D tentatively TRBD1 (5 bases). The CDR3 extends over 14 amino acids. V was trimmed by 4 bases and J by 9 bases, leaving 13 bases between them. Per germline, CDR1 SEHNR and CDR2 FQNEAQ (reference sequence). The CDR3 nucleotides are TGTGCCAGCAGCTGGGCCGGGGGAATTTCACCCCTCCACTTT. Its translation is CASSWAGGISPLHF.

The chain couples TRBV27 to TRBJ1-2, with D perhaps matching TRBD1 (5 bases). Germline assignment: CDR1 MNHEY and CDR2 SMNVEV (reference sequence). The CDR3 is 14 residues long. V lost 0 bases, J lost 6 bases, and 11 bases lay in between. CDR3 protein: CASSLSPAGNGYTF. The CDR3 DNA reads TGTGCCAGCAGTTTATCGCCAGCAGGGAATGGCTACACCTTC.